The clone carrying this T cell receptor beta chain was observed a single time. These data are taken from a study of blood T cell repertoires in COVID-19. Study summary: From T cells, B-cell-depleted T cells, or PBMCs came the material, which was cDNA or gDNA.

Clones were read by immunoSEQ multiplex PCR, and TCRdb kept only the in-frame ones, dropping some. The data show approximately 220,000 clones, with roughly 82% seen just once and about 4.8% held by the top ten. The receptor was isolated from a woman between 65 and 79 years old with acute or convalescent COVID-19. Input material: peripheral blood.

CDR3 coding DNA: TGTGCCAGCAGTGAATGGGGGGGCTATGGCTACACCTTC. It yields the protein CASSEWGGYGYTF. The chain carries TRBV25-1 and TRBJ1-2, with D possibly being TRBD1 (5 bases). Trimming removed 1 base from V and 4 bases from J, with 7 bases in between. The CDR3 sequence is 13 residues long. Germline CDR1 and CDR2: MGHDK and SYGVNS.